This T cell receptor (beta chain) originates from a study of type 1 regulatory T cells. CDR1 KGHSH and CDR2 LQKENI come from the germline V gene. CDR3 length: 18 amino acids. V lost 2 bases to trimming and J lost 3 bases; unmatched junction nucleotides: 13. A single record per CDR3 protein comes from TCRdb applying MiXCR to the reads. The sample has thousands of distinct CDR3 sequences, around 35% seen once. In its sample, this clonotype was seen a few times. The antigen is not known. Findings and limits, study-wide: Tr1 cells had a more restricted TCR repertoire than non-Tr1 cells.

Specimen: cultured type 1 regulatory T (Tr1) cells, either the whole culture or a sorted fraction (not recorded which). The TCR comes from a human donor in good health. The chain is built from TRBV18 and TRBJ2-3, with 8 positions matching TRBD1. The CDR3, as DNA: TGTGCCAGCTCACCAATCCACCGCGGACAGGGTGGGACAGATACGCAGTATTTT. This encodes CASSPIHRGQGGTDTQYF.